One TCR beta chain is described in this entry. As yet, its antigen is unknown. This entry belongs to a study of T cell repertoires in cytomegalovirus infection. The CDR3 has 17 amino acids. Per germline, CDR1 SGHRS and CDR2 YFSETQ. Trimming stripped 4 bases from V and 7 bases from J, with 25 bases between. TCRdb re-called the reads with MiXCR, one entry per CDR3 protein. Here the sample spans roughly 49,000 distinct CDR3 sequences, 20% being singletons. Specimen: PBMCs, sequenced either directly or after in vitro stimulation (not recorded which). The chain employs TRBV5-1 and TRBJ2-3; the D gene could be TRBD1 or TRBD2 (5 bases each). The receptor comes from a human donor in good health (CMV status not recorded). Some clones in this sample may be carry-over from other donors' samples. The CDR3 here is CASSPAIEGPQTNTQYF. The CDR3 coding sequence is TGCGCCAGCAGCCCCGCCATTGAGGGACCTCAGACGAATACGCAGTATTTT.